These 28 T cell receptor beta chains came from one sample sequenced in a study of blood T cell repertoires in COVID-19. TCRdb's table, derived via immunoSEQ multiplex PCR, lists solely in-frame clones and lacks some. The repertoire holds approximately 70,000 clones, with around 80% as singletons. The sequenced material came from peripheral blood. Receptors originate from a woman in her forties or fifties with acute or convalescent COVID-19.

The chain's CDR3 is CASSLGFPRAQFF. Written as DNA, the CDR3 is TGCGCCAGCAGCTTGGGATTCCCCAGGGCCCAGTTCTTC. This chain connects TRBV5-1 to TRBJ2-1; TRBD1 is a possible D gene (5 bases). The CDR3 extends over 13 amino acids. Germline loops: CDR1 SGHRS, CDR2 YFSETQ. With 0 bases removed from V and 13 bases from J, the gap between germline ends came to 14 bases.

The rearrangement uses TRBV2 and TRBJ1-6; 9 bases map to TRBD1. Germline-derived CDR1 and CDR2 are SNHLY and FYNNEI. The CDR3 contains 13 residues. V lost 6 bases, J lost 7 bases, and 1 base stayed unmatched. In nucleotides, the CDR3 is TGTGCCAGCAGCGGACAGGGGAATTCACCCCTCCACTTT. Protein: CASSGQGNSPLHF.

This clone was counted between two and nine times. In nucleotides, the CDR3 is TGTGCCAGCAGGGCGGACTTTAGCGGAAACACCATATATTTT. Its protein product is CASRADFSGNTIYF. The chain uses TRBV2 and TRBJ1-3; D uncertain. The ends were cut back, 6 bases at V and 4 bases at J, with 13 bases in the middle. Germline assignment: CDR1 SNHLY and CDR2 FYNNEI. The CDR3 covers 14 residues.

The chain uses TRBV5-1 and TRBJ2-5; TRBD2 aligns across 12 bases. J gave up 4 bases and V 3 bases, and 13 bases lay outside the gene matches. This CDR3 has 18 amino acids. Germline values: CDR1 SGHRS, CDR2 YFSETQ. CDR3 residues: CASSSGLAGGPLPETQYF. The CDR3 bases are TGCGCCAGCAGCTCCGGCCTAGCGGGAGGGCCCTTACCAGAGACCCAGTACTTC.

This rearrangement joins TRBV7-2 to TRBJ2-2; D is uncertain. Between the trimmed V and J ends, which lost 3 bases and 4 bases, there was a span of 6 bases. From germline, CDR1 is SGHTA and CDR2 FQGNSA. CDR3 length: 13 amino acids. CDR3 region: CASSFSVTGELFF. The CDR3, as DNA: TGTGCCAGCAGCTTTTCAGTCACCGGGGAGCTGTTTTTT.

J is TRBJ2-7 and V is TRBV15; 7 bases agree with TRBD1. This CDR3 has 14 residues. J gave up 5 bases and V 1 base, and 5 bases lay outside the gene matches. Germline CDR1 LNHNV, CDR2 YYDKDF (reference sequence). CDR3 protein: CATSRGGQADEQYF. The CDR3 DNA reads TGTGCCACCAGCAGAGGAGGACAGGCTGACGAGCAGTACTTC.

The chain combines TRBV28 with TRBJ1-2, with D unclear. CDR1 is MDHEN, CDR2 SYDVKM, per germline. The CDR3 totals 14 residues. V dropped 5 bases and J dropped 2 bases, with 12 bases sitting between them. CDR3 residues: CASSPRGSNYGYTF. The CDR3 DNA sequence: TGTGCCAGCAGTCCCAGAGGGTCCAACTATGGCTACACCTTC.

The CDR3 bases are TGTGCCAGCAGCTGGGACAGGGACACTGAAGCTTTCTTT. This sequence encodes CASSWDRDTEAFF. The chain has TRBV5-4 and TRBJ1-1; 9 bases line up with TRBD1. CDR3 length: 13 amino acids. Germline trimming cut 3 bases from V and 3 bases from J; bases unmatched to any gene: 0. Germline CDR1 SGHNT, CDR2 YYREEE (reference sequence).

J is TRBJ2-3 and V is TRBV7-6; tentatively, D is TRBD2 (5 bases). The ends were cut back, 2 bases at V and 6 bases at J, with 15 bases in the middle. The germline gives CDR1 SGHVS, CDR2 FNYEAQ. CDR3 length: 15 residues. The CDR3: CASSLNSLATDTQYF. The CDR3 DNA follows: TGTGCCAGCAGCTTAAACTCGCTAGCCACGGATACGCAGTATTTT.

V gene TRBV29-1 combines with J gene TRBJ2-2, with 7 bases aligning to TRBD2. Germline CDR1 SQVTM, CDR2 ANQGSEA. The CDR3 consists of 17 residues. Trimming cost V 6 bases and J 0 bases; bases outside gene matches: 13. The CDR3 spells CSVWGGRDISNTGELFF. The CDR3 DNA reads TGCAGCGTGTGGGGAGGGAGAGACATATCGAACACCGGGGAGCTGTTTTTT.

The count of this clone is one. The CDR3 here is CASSSDRRINEQFF. Here the CDR3 DNA reads TGTGCCAGCTCCTCCGATAGGAGGATTAATGAGCAGTTCTTC. The chain is built from TRBV7-8 and TRBJ2-1; D is perhaps TRBD2 (5 bases). V lost 8 bases to trimming and J lost 7 bases, with 18 bases between them. Looked up from germline, CDR1 is SGHVS and CDR2 is FQNEAQ. The CDR3 is made up of 14 amino acids.

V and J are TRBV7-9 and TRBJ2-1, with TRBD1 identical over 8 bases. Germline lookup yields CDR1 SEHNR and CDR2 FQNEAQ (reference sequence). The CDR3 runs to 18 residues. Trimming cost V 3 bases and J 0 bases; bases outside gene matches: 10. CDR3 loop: CASSFDRGLWSSYNEQFF. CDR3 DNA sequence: TGTGCCAGCAGCTTCGACAGGGGCCTATGGAGCTCCTACAATGAGCAGTTCTTC.

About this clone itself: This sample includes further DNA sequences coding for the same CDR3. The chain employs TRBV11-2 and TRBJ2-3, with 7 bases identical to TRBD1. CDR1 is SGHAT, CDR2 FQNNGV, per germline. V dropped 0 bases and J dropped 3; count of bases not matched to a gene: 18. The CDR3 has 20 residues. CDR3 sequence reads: CASSLEVPSPGQLRTDTQYF. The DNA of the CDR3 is TGTGCCAGCAGCTTAGAAGTTCCAAGCCCGGGACAGCTCAGGACAGATACGCAGTATTTT.

CDR3 sequence reads: CASSQGAVFDSPLHF. The CDR3 nucleotides read TGTGCCAGCAGCCAAGGGGCAGTTTTTGATTCACCCCTCCACTTT. V is TRBV3-1 (or the pseudogene TRBV3-2) and J is TRBJ1-6; D is unresolved. The CDR3 has 15 residues. Germline V gene sequence: CDR1 LGHDT, CDR2 YNNKEL (reference sequence). V shed 1 base and J shed 8 bases, with 12 bases lying between them.

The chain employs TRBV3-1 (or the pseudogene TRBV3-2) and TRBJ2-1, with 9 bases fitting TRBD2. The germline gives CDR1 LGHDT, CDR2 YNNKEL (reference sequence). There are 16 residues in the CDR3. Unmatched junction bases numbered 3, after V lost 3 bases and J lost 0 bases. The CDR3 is CASSQLAGSSYNEQFF. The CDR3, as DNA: TGTGCCAGCAGCCAGCTAGCGGGGAGCTCCTACAATGAGCAGTTCTTC.

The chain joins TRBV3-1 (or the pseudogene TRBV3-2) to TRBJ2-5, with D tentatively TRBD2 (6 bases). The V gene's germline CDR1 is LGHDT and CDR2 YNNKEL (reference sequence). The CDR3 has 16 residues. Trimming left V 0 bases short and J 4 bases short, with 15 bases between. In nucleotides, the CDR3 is TGTGCCAGCAGCCAAGAAGGCTTGACTAGTCCAGAGACCCAGTACTTC. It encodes CASSQEGLTSPETQYF.

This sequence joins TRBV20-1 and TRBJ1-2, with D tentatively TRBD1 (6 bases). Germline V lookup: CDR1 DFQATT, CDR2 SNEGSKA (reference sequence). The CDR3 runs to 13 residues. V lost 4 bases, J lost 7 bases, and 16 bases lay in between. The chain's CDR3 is CSAIDRIPLGYTF. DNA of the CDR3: TGCAGTGCTATTGACAGGATCCCCCTTGGCTACACCTTC.

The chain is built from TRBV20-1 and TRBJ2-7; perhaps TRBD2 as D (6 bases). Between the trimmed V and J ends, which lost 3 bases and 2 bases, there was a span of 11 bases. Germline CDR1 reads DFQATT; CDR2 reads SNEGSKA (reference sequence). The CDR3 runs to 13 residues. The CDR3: CSASGGNTYEQYF. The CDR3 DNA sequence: TGCAGTGCTAGTGGCGGGAACACCTACGAGCAGTACTTC.

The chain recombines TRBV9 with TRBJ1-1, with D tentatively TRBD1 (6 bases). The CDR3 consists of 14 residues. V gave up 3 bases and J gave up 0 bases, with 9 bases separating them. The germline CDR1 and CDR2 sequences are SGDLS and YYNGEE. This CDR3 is CASSAGDMNTEAFF. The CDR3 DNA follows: TGTGCCAGCAGCGCAGGGGATATGAACACTGAAGCTTTCTTT.

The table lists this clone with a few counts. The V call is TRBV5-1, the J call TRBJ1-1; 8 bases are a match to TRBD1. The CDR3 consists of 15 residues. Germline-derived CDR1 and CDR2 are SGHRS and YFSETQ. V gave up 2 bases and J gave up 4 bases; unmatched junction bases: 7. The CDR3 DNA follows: TGCGCCAGCAGCTTCGGCCCCGGGACAGGCACTGAAGCTTTCTTT. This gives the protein CASSFGPGTGTEAFF.

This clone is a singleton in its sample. The CDR3 loop reads CASSRQQGANYGYTF. In DNA form, the CDR3 reads TGTGCCAGCTCCCGGCAACAGGGGGCAAACTATGGCTACACCTTC. The chain employs TRBV6-5 and TRBJ1-2; 9 bases fit TRBD1. The CDR3 length is 15 residues. Germline assignment: CDR1 MNHEY and CDR2 SVGAGI. Unmatched junction bases numbered 9, after V lost 8 bases and J lost 2 bases.

CDR3 nucleotides: TGCGCCAGCAGCAGATCCGGGACAGGGGCGGGTGAAAAACTGTTTTTT. Translating it yields CASSRSGTGAGEKLFF. The chain joins TRBV5-1 to TRBJ1-4; TRBD1 matches at 10 bases. V shed 4 bases and J 7 bases; nucleotides not matched to a gene: 10. The CDR3 spans 16 residues. Germline V gene lookup returns CDR1 SGHRS and CDR2 YFSETQ.

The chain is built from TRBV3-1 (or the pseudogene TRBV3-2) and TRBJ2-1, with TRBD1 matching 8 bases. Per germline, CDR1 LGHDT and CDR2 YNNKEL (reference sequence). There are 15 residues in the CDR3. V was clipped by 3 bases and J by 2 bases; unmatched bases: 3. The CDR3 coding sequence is TGTGCCAGCAGCCAGGACAGGGTTACCTACAATGAGCAGTTCTTC. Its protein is CASSQDRVTYNEQFF.

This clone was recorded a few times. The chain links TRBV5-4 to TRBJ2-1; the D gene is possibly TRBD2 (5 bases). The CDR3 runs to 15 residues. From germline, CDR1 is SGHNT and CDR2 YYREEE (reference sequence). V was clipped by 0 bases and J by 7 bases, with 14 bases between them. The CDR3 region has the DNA TGTGCCAGCAGCTTGGATCGGGGAAGTGGGAATGAGCAGTTCTTC. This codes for CASSLDRGSGNEQFF.

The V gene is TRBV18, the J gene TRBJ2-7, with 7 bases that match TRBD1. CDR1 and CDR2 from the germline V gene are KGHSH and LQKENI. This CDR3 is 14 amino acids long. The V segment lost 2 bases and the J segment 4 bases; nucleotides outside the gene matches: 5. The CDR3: CASSPSTGPYEQYF. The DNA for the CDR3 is TGTGCCAGCTCACCATCGACAGGGCCATACGAGCAGTACTTC.

This CDR3 is CASSLVQQETQYF. The DNA for the CDR3 is TGTGCCAGCAGCTTAGTACAGCAAGAGACCCAGTACTTC. J is TRBJ2-5 and V is TRBV11-1, with no clear D. V shed 1 base and J shed 2 bases, with 5 bases lying between them. Per germline, CDR1 SGHAT and CDR2 FQDESV (reference sequence). This CDR3 has 13 amino acids.

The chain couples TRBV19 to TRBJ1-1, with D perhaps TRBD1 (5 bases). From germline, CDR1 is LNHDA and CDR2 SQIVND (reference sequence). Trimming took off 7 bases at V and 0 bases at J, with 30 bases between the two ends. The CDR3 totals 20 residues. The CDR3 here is CASIPGRQGTRDQLNTEAFF. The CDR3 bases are TGTGCCAGTATTCCTGGTAGGCAGGGAACCCGAGATCAGTTGAACACTGAAGCTTTCTTT. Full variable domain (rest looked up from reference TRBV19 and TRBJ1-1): DGGITQSPKYLFRKEGQNVTLSCEQNLNHDAMYWYRQDPGQGLRLIYYSQIVNDFQKGDIAEGYSVSREKKESFPLTVTSAQKNPTAFYLCASIPGRQGTRDQLNTEAFFGQGTRLTVV.

CDR3 residues: CSATGGAGTDTQYF. The CDR3 bases are TGCAGCGCCACGGGCGGGGCCGGCACAGATACGCAGTATTTT. The V gene is TRBV29-1, the J gene TRBJ2-3; D might be TRBD2 (6 bases). V was shortened by 7 bases and J by 1 base, with 15 bases between the two germline ends. The germline gives CDR1 SQVTM, CDR2 ANQGSEA. This CDR3 contains 14 residues.